This is a list of T cell receptor beta chains from one sample in a study of blood T cell repertoires in COVID-19. Method: immunoSEQ multiplex PCR; TCRdb's copy keeps in-frame clones and lacks some. This sample has some 82,000 clones, with 80% to 90% found just once. The specimen was peripheral blood. The receptors come from an elderly man with active or convalescent COVID-19. Both conserved end residues are part of each CDR3. Each record gives: V gene, J gene, clone size, D gene, CDR3 DNA, CDR3 protein. A D gene is named only where the DNA matches it firmly. Expanded clones get a size class; other rows say once, few or many, or leave the size out.

TRBV7-3	TRBJ2-1	-	-	TGTGCCAGCAGCTGGGGCAGGGCCCAAGGGGAGCAGTTCTTC	CASSWGRAQGEQFF
TRBV5-1	TRBJ1-3	-	-	TGCGCCAGCAGCTTTGACAGCTCTGGAAACACCATATATTTT	CASSFDSSGNTIYF
TRBV30	TRBJ1-2	-	TRBD1	TGTGCCTGGAGCCCGGACAGGGGGGACTATGGCTACACCTTC	CAWSPDRGDYGYTF
TRBV7-9	TRBJ2-1	once	TRBD2	TGTGCCAGCAGCCTACGGATAGCGGGGGATGAGCAGTTCTTC	CASSLRIAGDEQFF
TRBV14	TRBJ1-6	-	TRBD1	TGTGCCAGCAGCCCGGACAGGGCTAATTCACCCCTCCACTTT	CASSPDRANSPLHF
TRBV7-2	TRBJ2-7	-	TRBD1	TGTGCCAGCAGTCGACAGGGACAGGGAATGGTCGAGCAGTACTTC	CASSRQGQGMVEQYF
TRBV19	TRBJ2-1	-	TRBD2	TGTGCCAGTAGTCTTCGGACTAGCGGGATGGTGCAGTTCTTC	CASSLRTSGMVQFF
TRBV9	TRBJ2-5	-	TRBD1	TGTGCCAGCAGTACCGGGACAGGGCTCCAAGAGACCCAGTACTTC	CASSTGTGLQETQYF
TRBV20-1	TRBJ1-5	-	-	TGCAGTGCTAGTTTAGGGGCATGGTCTAGCAATCAGCCCCAGCATTTT	CSASLGAWSSNQPQHF
TRBV29-1	TRBJ2-3	-	-	TGCAGCGTCCCTTGGGGCAGAGATACGCAGTATTTT	CSVPWGRDTQYF
TRBV24-1	TRBJ2-2	-	TRBD1	TGTGCCACCAGTGACTGGACAGGGGGCAGAACCGGGGAGCTGTTTTTT	CATSDWTGGRTGELFF
TRBV2	TRBJ1-4	-	TRBD1	TGTGCCAGCAGAGAGGACAGGGGAAATGAAAAACTGTTTTTT	CASREDRGNEKLFF
TRBV7-8	TRBJ1-3	-	-	TGTGCCAGCAGCCAAATAGACAGTTTCTCTGGAAACACCATATATTTT	CASSQIDSFSGNTIYF
TRBV5-4	TRBJ2-5	-	TRBD1	TGTGCCAGCAGCTTCGGGACAGCAGTACAAGAGACCCAGTACTTC	CASSFGTAVQETQYF
TRBV19	TRBJ2-1	-	-	TGTGCCAGTAGTATTCGCCCCGGGGTAGATGAGCAGTTCTTC	CASSIRPGVDEQFF
TRBV5-1	TRBJ2-2	-	TRBD2	TGCGCCAGCAGCCCGGGACTAGCGGGAAACACCGGGGAGCTGTTTTTT	CASSPGLAGNTGELFF
TRBV28	TRBJ2-7	-	TRBD1	TGTGCCAGCACTTTACAGGGGCTATCCTACGAGCAGTACTTC	CASTLQGLSYEQYF
TRBV5-1	TRBJ1-6	once	-	TGCGCCAGCAGCCCATTAACAGAGCCCGGTAATTCACCCCTCCACTTT	CASSPLTEPGNSPLHF
TRBV30	TRBJ1-2	-	-	TGTGCCTGGAAGGGGGGGAGCAACTATGGCTACACCTTC	CAWKGGSNYGYTF
TRBV5-4	TRBJ1-2	-	-	TGTGCCAGCAGCAACCACAGGGACCCTAACTATGGCTACACCTTC	CASSNHRDPNYGYTF
TRBV29-1	TRBJ1-2	few	-	TGCAGCGTTGAGGCCAGGGGCAGCTATGGCTACACCTTC	CSVEARGSYGYTF
TRBV7-2	TRBJ1-1	-	-	TGTGCCAGCAGCTCTTCAGGGGCCATGAACACTGAAGCTTTCTTT	CASSSSGAMNTEAFF
TRBV2	TRBJ2-5	-	TRBD1	TGTGCCAGCAGTGGGGACAGGGGGCGGGAGACCCAGTACTTC	CASSGDRGRETQYF
TRBV7-2	TRBJ2-7	once	TRBD1	TGTGCCAGCAGCTTGGACAGGTCCTACGAGCAGTACTTC	CASSLDRSYEQYF
TRBV5-8	TRBJ1-2	-	TRBD1	TGTGCCAGCAGCTTGTTCGGGGGACAGGGCGGACCTAACTATGGCTACACCTTC	CASSLFGGQGGPNYGYTF
TRBV2	TRBJ1-5	-	-	TGTGCCAGCAAAGACAGTTATAGCAATCAGCCCCAGCATTTT	CASKDSYSNQPQHF
TRBV19	TRBJ2-6	-	TRBD2	TGTGCCAGTAGGAGGACTAGCGGAATCTCTGGGGCCAACGTCCTGACTTTC	CASRRTSGISGANVLTF
TRBV6-5	TRBJ1-3	-	TRBD1	TGTGCCAGCAGTTACAGGGGGCCCGGAAACACCATATATTTT	CASSYRGPGNTIYF
TRBV27	TRBJ2-7	once	TRBD2	TGTGCCAGCAGCCGACTAGCGGGGGGCTCCTACGAGCAGTACTTC	CASSRLAGGSYEQYF
TRBV5-4	TRBJ2-5	-	-	TGTGCCAGCAGCTTGGTTTTAGCCCAAGAGACCCAGTACTTC	CASSLVLAQETQYF
TRBV13	TRBJ1-1	-	-	TGTGCCAGCAGCTATTACGGACAGACGTACAATCGGGCTGAAGCTTTCTTT	CASSYYGQTYNRAEAFF
TRBV11-1	TRBJ2-1	-	-	TGTGCCAGCAGCTCCAGCCCGGGACTGACTTTCAATGAGCAGTTCTTC	CASSSSPGLTFNEQFF
TRBV6-1	TRBJ1-3	-	TRBD1	TGTGCCAGCAGTGAAGCGGGGGGACAGCACTCTGGAAACACCATATATTTT	CASSEAGGQHSGNTIYF
TRBV28	TRBJ1-3	-	-	TGTGCCAGCAGCTCACCCTCGGGGGAGGGGAACACCATATATTTT	CASSSPSGEGNTIYF
TRBV12-3/TRBV12-4	TRBJ1-5	-	-	TGTGCCAGCAGTTTCGGGAATCAGCCCCAGCATTTT	CASSFGNQPQHF
TRBV30	TRBJ2-5	-	-	TGTGCCTGGAACTTTGGAGAGACCCAGTACTTC	CAWNFGETQYF
TRBV13	TRBJ1-1	-	-	TGTGCCAGCAGCGCCAATCAGGGGATCATTAGGAACACTGAAGCTTTCTTT	CASSANQGIIRNTEAFF
TRBV2	TRBJ1-5	-	-	TGTGCCAGCAGTGTTGGGACACGAGGTGGGCCCCAGCATTTT	CASSVGTRGGPQHF
TRBV6-5	TRBJ1-4	-	-	TGTGCCAGCAGTATGACAGCAACTAATGAAAAACTGTTTTTT	CASSMTATNEKLFF
TRBV19	TRBJ2-5	-	TRBD2	TGTGCCAGTAGTACGGGAGGAGAGACCCAGTACTTC	CASSTGGETQYF
TRBV2	TRBJ2-1	-	-	TGTGCCAGCAGCGGACTGGCGGGCATTTACAATGAGCAGTTCTTC	CASSGLAGIYNEQFF
TRBV5-1	TRBJ2-3	few	-	TGCGCCAGCAGCCGTACATATACGCAGTATTTT	CASSRTYTQYF
TRBV5-1	TRBJ1-2	-	-	TGCGCCAGCGGCCGGGGGGCAGGGATAGAAGATGGCTACACCTTC	CASGRGAGIEDGYTF
TRBV4-2	TRBJ2-5	-	TRBD1	TGTGCCAGCAGCCAAGAAATTCAGGGGGCCGGGGAGACCCAGTACTTC	CASSQEIQGAGETQYF
TRBV6-5	TRBJ2-7	few	-	TGTGCCAGCAGCCCACTTTCCTACGAGCAGTACTTC	CASSPLSYEQYF
TRBV24-1	TRBJ2-2	-	TRBD1	TGTGCCACCAGTGGGTCGGGACAGGGCAACACCGGGGAGCTGTTTTTT	CATSGSGQGNTGELFF
TRBV20-1	TRBJ2-1	-	-	TGCAGTGCTAGCCAAGCCGGTGAGCAGTTCTTC	CSASQAGEQFF
TRBV28	TRBJ2-4	-	-	TGTGCCAGCAGCCTAATCGGGGAAAGGGCCAAAAACATTCAGTACTTC	CASSLIGERAKNIQYF
TRBV7-9	TRBJ1-1	once	-	TGTGCCAGCAGCCAGCAGGGGGAAGCTTTCTTT	CASSQQGEAFF
TRBV18	TRBJ2-3	few	TRBD1	TGTGCCAGCTCCCGGGGACAGGGCAAGCTCACAGATACGCAGTATTTT	CASSRGQGKLTDTQYF
TRBV7-2	TRBJ1-3	-	-	TGTGCCAGCAGCTTACGCAGGGCGGGAAACACCATATATTTT	CASSLRRAGNTIYF